A selection of T cell receptor beta chains follows, all from one sample in a study of PD-1 blockade in classical Hodgkin lymphoma. Produced via immunoSEQ multiplex PCR; TCRdb's table is partial and in-frame only. The sample shows approximately 46,000 clones, around 66% of them seen only once. Here the sequenced sample was peripheral blood mononuclear cells (PBMCs), taken at baseline. The receptors were gathered from a human donor with classical Hodgkin lymphoma. Both conserved end residues are part of each CDR3. The order of the fields is V gene, J gene, CDR3 protein.

TRBV4-1,TRBJ1-1,CASSQEGGWVTEAFF
TRBV19,TRBJ2-3,CASSIGGSVSSHTDTQYF
TRBV11-3,TRBJ1-1,CASSLVKGTEAFF
TRBV15,TRBJ1-1,CATSRGRDSEAFF
TRBV15,TRBJ2-1,CATSGQQYNEQFF
TRBV11-2,TRBJ1-2,CASSVRSRKTYGYTF
TRBV28,TRBJ1-1,CASTLNTEAFF
TRBV19,TRBJ2-7,CASEAPGHPYEQYF
TRBV5-4,TRBJ2-3,CASSLGGASTDTQYF
TRBV7-7,TRBJ1-1,CASSPQRGGVNTEAFF
TRBV5-1,TRBJ1-6,CASSLAGTGGSIEEDSPLHF
TRBV11-2,TRBJ1-6,CASSLDGAVSPLHF
TRBV5-1,TRBJ2-5,CASSLVGIQETQYF
TRBV2,TRBJ1-2,CASGRGSLNYGYTF
TRBV9,TRBJ1-1,CASSVDQGLGTEAFF
TRBV6-1,TRBJ1-1,CASSGFGQGIKDTEAFF
TRBV7-9,TRBJ1-2,CASSRPKYMDQHGYTF
TRBV21-1,TRBJ1-2,CASGRFGYTF
TRBV2,TRBJ2-5,CASSGLAGEETQYF
TRBV5-1,TRBJ2-7,CASSPLLRDSGEQYF
TRBV6-5,TRBJ2-5,CASSYQGDGETQYF
TRBV11-3,TRBJ2-7,CASSSRSGEQYF
TRBV9,TRBJ2-3,CASSVESGEADTQYF
TRBV5-1,TRBJ2-7,CASSLAEGAGYEQYF
TRBV7-9,TRBJ1-2,CASTSGGWGYTF
TRBV29-1,TRBJ1-1,CSVSRGNTEAFF
TRBV19,TRBJ2-2,CASSITGAGELFF
TRBV20-1,TRBJ2-7,CSAKRSEQYF
TRBV6-1,TRBJ1-5,CASSGTGKQPQHF
TRBV2,TRBJ2-1,CASSVGVAGDEQFF
TRBV30,TRBJ2-5,CAWSKGLAGETQYF
TRBV6-1,TRBJ1-2,CASSEDGLIRVGYTF
TRBV7-7,TRBJ1-1,CASSLDNSGGSTEAFF
TRBV7-6,TRBJ2-3,CASSLRTGGTLFTDTQYF
TRBV2,TRBJ2-5,CASSDGAGRETQYF
TRBV13,TRBJ1-4,CASSPEGADEKLFF
TRBV5-1,TRBJ2-5,CASSTGTGGMETQYF
TRBV6-6,TRBJ1-4,CAHRSDLNEKLFF
TRBV5-1,TRBJ2-1,CASSMTGTSVYNEQFF
TRBV19,TRBJ1-2,CAAGANYGYTF
TRBV2,TRBJ1-1,CASRPGASLSGAFF
TRBV27,TRBJ1-3,CASSLSHPGSGNTIYF
TRBV5-1,TRBJ1-2,CASSSRGSSNYGYTF
TRBV7-6,TRBJ2-1,CASSLRTSGDNEQFF
TRBV7-9,TRBJ1-1,CASLSQGSNTEAFF
TRBV9,TRBJ2-5,CASSEESGPQETQYF
TRBV30,TRBJ2-3,CAWTPLGDTQYF
TRBV19,TRBJ1-5,CASSIQGDYYQPQHF
TRBV9,TRBJ2-5,CASSVGGGGSETQYF
TRBV29-1,TRBJ2-7,CSVVVSGDYEQYF
TRBV6-6,TRBJ2-3,CASSYSGGRGDTQYF
TRBV6-1,TRBJ1-2,CASSETIGLLIGNYGYTF
TRBV5-5,TRBJ1-1,CASSLTGVTEAFF
TRBV5-1,TRBJ2-3,CASSLKTASTDTQYF